Listed here are 21 T cell receptor beta chains from one sample, sequenced in a study of response to subunit inactivated influenza vaccine. TCRdb fed the RT-PCR reads into MiXCR, producing one record per CDR3 protein. The table lists about 540,000 distinct CDR3 sequences, under 25% of them singletons. These sequences were also reported in another study, on T cells expressing NK-cell markers. Turning to that study: 5'RACE template switching with UMIs generated TCR beta cDNA.

Here the sequenced sample was CD4+ T cells sorted from PBMCs, taken approximately 13 days after vaccination. Receptors originate from a man over 45 who received an inactivated influenza vaccine.

This clonotype was counted only a few times. V is TRBV12-3 or TRBV12-4 and J is TRBJ1-5; 7 bases agree with TRBD1. V was pared by 5 bases and J by 4 bases, with 5 bases of the junction left unmatched. The CDR3 is made up of 14 amino acids. The CDR3 here is CASSPDRENQPQHF. In DNA, the CDR3 is TGTGCCAGCAGTCCCGACAGGGAAAATCAGCCCCAGCATTTT.

V and J are TRBV25-1 and TRBJ2-4; D possibly corresponds to TRBD2 (6 bases). The germline CDR1 and CDR2 sequences are MGHDK and SYGVNS. This CDR3 contains 11 residues. Trimming took 5 bases from V and 15 from J, leaving 14 bases between them. CDR3 region: CASSNSGRVYF. DNA of the CDR3: TGTGCCAGCAGTAACAGCGGGCGGGTGTACTTC.

This clonotype was counted only a few times. The V gene is TRBV2, the J gene TRBJ1-4; D unresolved. The germline V and J ends were trimmed by 4 bases and 5 bases, with 11 bases remaining between them. Germline CDR1 SNHLY, CDR2 FYNNEI. The CDR3 contains 14 residues. CDR3 in amino acids: CASSGRQANEKLFF. Written as DNA, the CDR3 is TGTGCCAGCAGTGGACGTCAGGCGAATGAAAAACTGTTTTTT.

The chain uses TRBV3-1 and TRBJ2-1; TRBD2 aligns across 7 bases. This CDR3 spans 17 amino acids. V lost 4 bases, J lost 3 bases, and 12 bases stayed unmatched. CDR1 LGHDT and CDR2 YNNKEL come from the germline V gene (reference sequence). As DNA, the CDR3 is TGTGCCAGCAGCCTCCGTTCGTTGCTAGCGGACTACAATGAGCAGTTCTTC. It translates to CASSLRSLLADYNEQFF.

The CDR3 here is CAISDGAGGSEQYF. Written as DNA, the CDR3 is TGTGCCATCAGTGACGGAGCGGGAGGGAGTGAGCAGTACTTC. The rearrangement joins TRBV10-3 to TRBJ2-7; 10 positions agree with TRBD2. This CDR3 comprises 14 residues. The V gene's germline CDR1 is ENHRY and CDR2 SYGVKD. After removal of 3 bases from V and 7 bases from J, the junction contained 6 bases not matched to a gene.

This clonotype was counted between two and nine times. The chain combines TRBV7-9 with TRBJ1-6; D unclear. The V and J ends lost 5 bases and 4 bases respectively, with 15 bases between them. Germline V gene sequence: CDR1 SEHNR, CDR2 FQNEAQ (reference sequence). The CDR3 length is 16 residues. The CDR3 sequence: CASSDVYSPYNSPLHF. The CDR3 nucleotides read TGTGCCAGCAGCGATGTCTACAGTCCATATAATTCACCCCTCCACTTT. The full variable domain, completed using reference TRBV7-9 and TRBJ1-6, is DTGVSQNPRHKITKRGQNVTFRCDPISEHNRLYWYRQTLGQGPEFLTYFQNEAQLEKSRLLSDRFSAERPKGSFSTLEIQRTEQGDSAMYLCASSDVYSPYNSPLHFGNGTRLTVT.

The V call is TRBV7-8, the J call TRBJ2-1; TRBD2 matches 11 bases. V was clipped by 5 bases and J by 5 bases; unmatched bases: 11. The CDR3 is 17 residues long. Germline CDR1 reads SGHVS; CDR2 reads FQNEAQ. This chain's CDR3 is CASSRRVLAGGHNEQFF. The CDR3 region has the DNA TGTGCCAGCAGCCGAAGGGTTCTAGCGGGGGGCCACAATGAGCAGTTCTTC. Together with reference TRBV7-8 and TRBJ2-1, the CDR3 gives the full variable domain: GAGVSQSPRYKVAKRGQDVALRCDPISGHVSLFWYQQALGQGPEFLTYFQNEAQLDKSGLPSDRFFAERPEGSVSTLKIQRTQQEDSAVYLCASSRRVLAGGHNEQFFGPGTRLTVL.

In its sample, this clonotype was seen a few times. The CDR3 coding sequence is TGCGCCAGCAGCATAGGGACTAACCTTCCGAGAGACACAGATACGCAGTATTTT. It translates to CASSIGTNLPRDTDTQYF. V gene TRBV5-1 combines with J gene TRBJ2-3; 7 nucleotides agree with TRBD2. V was clipped by 4 bases and J by 2 bases; unmatched bases: 16. The CDR3 is 18 residues long. Germline CDR1 is SGHRS and CDR2 is YFSETQ.

V and J are TRBV20-1 and TRBJ2-1; 8 bases map to TRBD1. The junction had 7 bases not matched to a gene; V was cut back by 3 bases and J by 15 bases. CDR1 is DFQATT and CDR2 is SNEGSKA in the germline V gene (reference sequence). This CDR3 spans 11 amino acids. This chain's CDR3 is CSASGRDRGFF. CDR3 nucleotide sequence: TGCAGTGCTAGTGGGCGCGACAGGGGGTTCTTC.

This clonotype was observed a few times. This chain joins TRBV7-2 and TRBJ2-3, with 8 bases that match TRBD2. CDR1 and CDR2 from the germline V gene are SGHTA and FQGNSA. This CDR3 contains 17 residues. V shed 3 bases and J 2 bases; nucleotides not matched to a gene: 10. Here the CDR3 DNA reads TGTGCCAGCAGCTTGCAAGCGGGGGTTGCCCTCACAGATACGCAGTATTTT. This translates into CASSLQAGVALTDTQYF.

This clonotype appeared a few times. The chain links TRBV5-1 to TRBJ1-5, with 7 bases that match TRBD1. Germline V gene data show CDR1 as SGHRS and CDR2 as YFSETQ. This CDR3 spans 13 amino acids. V was pared by 4 bases and J by 5 bases, with 3 bases of the junction left unmatched. CDR3 sequence reads: CASSTGTDQPQHF. The CDR3 coding sequence is TGCGCCAGCAGCACCGGGACAGATCAGCCCCAGCATTTT.

This clonotype was observed a handful of times. This chain uses TRBV5-1 with TRBJ2-7; unclear D gene. Trimming cost V 6 bases and J 0 bases, with 10 bases left between them. This CDR3 is 13 amino acids long. The germline V gene encodes CDR1 SGHRS and CDR2 YFSETQ. CDR3: CASKGPNSYEQYF. The CDR3 region has the DNA TGCGCCAGCAAAGGACCTAACTCCTACGAGCAGTACTTC.

This chain uses TRBV12-3 or TRBV12-4 with TRBJ2-2, with 9 bases that match TRBD2. This CDR3 is built from 16 residues. With 3 bases clipped from V and 1 base from J, the junction kept 3 bases outside the gene matches. The CDR3 reads CASSFRTSVNTGELFF. DNA of the CDR3: TGTGCCAGCAGTTTCCGGACTAGCGTGAACACCGGGGAGCTGTTTTTT.

There are a few counts of this clonotype. The chain employs TRBV7-2 and TRBJ1-2, with 7 bases lining up with TRBD1. CDR1 SGHTA and CDR2 FQGNSA come from the germline V gene. V was clipped by 4 bases and J by 8 bases; unmatched bases: 10. The CDR3 consists of 14 residues. The CDR3 DNA reads as TGTGCCAGCAGCTCGACAGGGTATCGGGTCGGCTACACCTTC. This translates into CASSSTGYRVGYTF.

This chain links TRBV20-1 with TRBJ2-3; 12 positions agree with TRBD2. The CDR3 runs to 15 residues. The germline V gene has CDR1 DFQATT and CDR2 SNEGSKA (reference sequence). Germline trimming cut 5 bases from V and 6 bases from J; bases unmatched to any gene: 9. For the CDR3, the DNA is TGCAGTGCTGTCACTAGCGGGAGGTCCCGGGATACGCAGTATTTT. It yields the protein CSAVTSGRSRDTQYF.

In its sample, this clonotype was seen many times. The rearrangement uses TRBV6-1 and TRBJ1-1; 10 nucleotides agree with TRBD1. The CDR3 spans 14 residues. With V trimmed by 8 bases and J by 3 bases, 6 bases remained unmatched. The V gene's germline CDR1 is MNHNS and CDR2 SASEGT. The CDR3 loop reads CASGLTGGDTEAFF. CDR3 bases: TGTGCCAGCGGGCTGACAGGGGGCGACACTGAAGCTTTCTTT.

This clonotype was counted only a few times. This sequence joins TRBV20-1 and TRBJ2-5; 8 bases are shared with TRBD2. The V and J ends lost 3 bases and 8 bases, in that order; junction bases with no gene match: 11. CDR1 is DFQATT and CDR2 is SNEGSKA in the germline V gene (reference sequence). CDR3 length: 14 amino acids. The CDR3 sequence is CSASQPGLAGTQYF. The CDR3 nucleotides are TGCAGTGCTAGCCAACCTGGACTAGCAGGCACCCAGTACTTC.

There are many counts of this clonotype. The chain has TRBV10-3 and TRBJ2-7; 12 bases agree with TRBD2. Germline CDR1 and CDR2: ENHRY and SYGVKD. J was trimmed by 5 bases and V by 0 bases; bases with no gene match: 11. The CDR3 contains 18 residues. This CDR3 reads CAISESSIGLAGTNEQYF. In DNA form, the CDR3 reads TGTGCCATCAGTGAGTCTTCGATAGGACTAGCGGGAACAAACGAGCAGTACTTC.

This clonotype was recorded many times. Here the CDR3 reads CSAARGNSIVEQFF. CDR3 coding DNA: TGCAGTGCGGCGCGGGGGAATTCGATTGTTGAGCAGTTCTTC. The rearrangement joins TRBV20-1 to TRBJ2-1; 7 nucleotides agree with TRBD2. The V and J ends lost 6 bases and 9 bases, in that order; junction bases with no gene match: 14. From germline, CDR1 is DFQATT and CDR2 SNEGSKA (reference sequence). The CDR3 length is 14 residues.

The chain joins TRBV18 to TRBJ1-6; 8 nucleotides agree with TRBD1. The J segment lost 9 bases and the V segment lost 6 bases, leaving 13 bases of the junction unmatched. Germline values: CDR1 KGHSH, CDR2 LQKENI. The CDR3 sequence is 16 residues long. The CDR3 spells CASSVGQDSRGSPLHF. The CDR3 DNA follows: TGTGCCAGCTCGGTGGGACAGGACTCGAGGGGTTCACCCCTCCACTTT.

This clonotype was seen a few times. The chain combines TRBV18 with TRBJ2-5, with D uncertain. V was cut by 1 base and J by 4 bases, with 16 bases left in between. The germline CDR1 and CDR2 sequences are KGHSH and LQKENI. The CDR3 loop spans 16 amino acids. The CDR3 coding sequence is TGTGCCAGCTCACCACGGCAAGTAGGAGAAGGAGAGACCCAGTACTTC. Residues: CASSPRQVGEGETQYF.